The rows below give T cell receptor beta chains drawn from one sample of a study of shared clonotypes between healthy human individuals. TCRdb's copy holds only in-frame clones and misses some; the assay was immunoSEQ multiplex PCR. The sample has about 680,000 clones, 92% seen once. Sequencing was performed on naive CD8+ T cells sorted from blood. The receptors were sampled from a man between 25 and 39 years old in good health. The CDR3 runs from the conserved cysteine through the conserved F or W. The D gene is left open where the match is weak. Clone size appears in some rows only: once, few, many, or a class for an expanded clone.

>TRBJ2-2|.|TRBV10-1|TRBD2
TGCGCCAGCAGTGATGTACTAGCGGGAGCCACCGGGGAGCTGTTTTTT
CASSDVLAGATGELFF
>TRBJ2-3|.|TRBV4-1|.
TGCGCCAGCAGCCCCCGCACAGATACGCAGTATTTT
CASSPRTDTQYF
>TRBJ2-1|once|TRBV15|.
TGTGCCACCAGCAGAACGGAGGTCTACAATGAGCAGTTCTTC
CATSRTEVYNEQFF
>TRBJ2-3|.|TRBV10-1|.
TGCGCCAGCAGTACGACAGAACTCACAGATACGCAGTATTTT
CASSTTELTDTQYF
>TRBJ2-5|.|TRBV6-5|.
TGTGCCAGCAGCTCACTGGAGACCCAAGAGACCCAGTACTTC
CASSSLETQETQYF
>TRBJ2-5|.|TRBV5-1|.
TGCGCCAGCAGCTTGGTCGACGCCGGCGAGACCCAGTACTTC
CASSLVDAGETQYF
>TRBJ2-2|.|TRBV6-9|.
TGTGCCAGCAGTTATGAAAGGATACCGAACACCGGGGAGCTGTTTTTT
CASSYERIPNTGELFF
>TRBJ2-7|.|TRBV5-1|.
TGCGCCAGCAGCTTGGCCAATAGGTCGGGCTACGAGCAGTACTTC
CASSLANRSGYEQYF
>TRBJ1-1|.|TRBV28|.
TGTGCCAGCAGTCTCGGACAGGAAGCTTTCTTT
CASSLGQEAFF
>TRBJ2-7|.|TRBV10-3|TRBD1
TGTGCCATCAGTGAGCCTGACAGGGGGAGCTCCTACGAGCAGTACTTC
CAISEPDRGSSYEQYF
>TRBJ2-2|.|TRBV7-8|TRBD2
TGTGCCAGCAGCTTCCCGCGGGGGGCCGGGGAGCTGTTTTTT
CASSFPRGAGELFF
>TRBJ2-1|.|TRBV28|TRBD2
TGTGCCAGCAGTTTGGGCGGGGGGCAGTTCTTC
CASSLGGGQFF
>TRBJ2-7|.|TRBV12-5|TRBD2
TGTGCTAGTGGTTTGGGCCTTACCGGGACTAGCGGGAGGGAGCAGTACTTC
CASGLGLTGTSGREQYF
>TRBJ2-7|.|TRBV7-9|.
TGTGCCAGCAGCTTATACGGGGGTCCCTACGAGCAGTACTTC
CASSLYGGPYEQYF
>TRBJ2-5|.|TRBV5-1|.
TGCGCCAGCAGCTTGGTAACCTTTCAAGAGACCCAGTACTTC
CASSLVTFQETQYF
>TRBJ1-5|few|TRBV6-1|.
TGTGCCAGCAACGTAGGGGGGGACCAGCCCCAGCATTTT
CASNVGGDQPQHF
>TRBJ2-2|once|TRBV7-8|.
TGTGCCAGCCCTGACACCGGGGAGCTGTTTTTT
CASPDTGELFF
>TRBJ2-3|.|TRBV6-5|.
TGTGCCAGCAGTTCATGGACAGGCACAGATACGCAGTATTTT
CASSSWTGTDTQYF
>TRBJ2-7|.|TRBV7-8|TRBD1
TGTGCCAGCAGCTCCGGGACAGGGACTTTCTACGAGCAGTACTTC
CASSSGTGTFYEQYF
>TRBJ2-1|.|TRBV7-2|TRBD2
TGTGCCAGCAGCTTAAGACTAGCGGGAGGGTACAATGAGCAGTTCTTC
CASSLRLAGGYNEQFF
>TRBJ2-1|.|TRBV27|TRBD2
TGTGCCTCTTCTCGGGGGGATTACAATGAGCAGTTCTTC
CASSRGDYNEQFF
>TRBJ2-7|once|TRBV27|.
TGTGCCAGCAGGAGCCGTAGCGCGGGATTGAGCTCCTACGAGCAGTACTTC
CASRSRSAGLSSYEQYF
>TRBJ2-6|.|TRBV18|.
TGTGCCAGCTCACAGCCAGGGACGCCCATCTCTGGGGCCAACGTCCTGACTTTC
CASSQPGTPISGANVLTF
>TRBJ2-7|.|TRBV7-9|.
TGTGCCAGCAGCTTACCCCGGGACATATTAACCTACGAGCAGTACTTC
CASSLPRDILTYEQYF
>TRBJ2-1|.|TRBV9|.
TGTGCCAGCAGTCCAGGGTACAATGAGCAGTTCTTC
CASSPGYNEQFF
>TRBJ2-4|.|TRBV25-1|TRBD2
TGTGCCAGCACTGGACTAGCGGGAGGGGGCATTCAGTACTTC
CASTGLAGGGIQYF
>TRBJ2-7|.|TRBV29-1|TRBD2
TGCGGAGTCAGAATCGCGGGAGTGATCTACGAGCAGTACTTC
CGVRIAGVIYEQYF
>TRBJ2-1|.|TRBV27|TRBD2
TGTGCCAGCAATCCCGGGACTAGACTAGGTGAGCAGTTCTTC
CASNPGTRLGEQFF
>TRBJ2-5|.|TRBV7-9|.
TGTGCCAGCAGCCCGACCGACTGGACAGAGACCCAGTACTTC
CASSPTDWTETQYF
>TRBJ2-5|.|TRBV4-1|TRBD1
TGCGCCAGCAGCCAAGAAACAGGGGTGGGAGAGACCCAGTACTTC
CASSQETGVGETQYF
>TRBJ2-7|.|TRBV6-1|.
TGTGCCAGCAGTGAAACAGGTAACTACGAGCAGTACTTC
CASSETGNYEQYF
>TRBJ2-7|.|TRBV14|.
TGTGCCAGCAGCCAAGACATTATGAGGCAATACGAGCAGTACTTC
CASSQDIMRQYEQYF
>TRBJ2-7|.|TRBV5-4|.
TGTGCCAGCAGCTTTTTCTCCGGGGACTACGAGCAGTACTTC
CASSFFSGDYEQYF
>TRBJ2-1|.|TRBV5-4|TRBD2
TGTGCCAGCAGCTTGGCCTCCCTAGCGGGAGGGGGTAGTGATGAGCAGTTCTTC
CASSLASLAGGGSDEQFF
>TRBJ1-4|.|TRBV9|TRBD1
TGTGCCAGCAGCTTGGGGACAGCAACTAATGAAAAACTGTTTTTT
CASSLGTATNEKLFF
>TRBJ2-7|.|TRBV4-1|.
TGCGCCAGCAGCCAAGATCAGGCCCCCTACGAGCAGTACTTC
CASSQDQAPYEQYF
>TRBJ2-2|.|TRBV4-3|TRBD1
TGCGCCAGCAGCCCCCGTCCCGGGACAGGGGGCCCTAGCGGCCCTTGGGAGCTGTTTTTT
CASSPRPGTGGPSGPWELFF
>TRBJ2-5|.|TRBV7-9|.
TGTGCCAGCAGCTTTATACATGGACAGATGTACCAAGAGACCCAGTACTTC
CASSFIHGQMYQETQYF
>TRBJ2-3|.|TRBV2|TRBD2
TGTGCCAGCATGGGGAGCGGGAGCGGGACTAGCACAGATACGCAGTATTTT
CASMGSGSGTSTDTQYF
>TRBJ2-3|.|TRBV7-9|TRBD2
TGTGCCAGCAGCTTTGCTAGCGGGAGCATAGATACGCAGTATTTT
CASSFASGSIDTQYF
>TRBJ2-1|.|TRBV4-2|.
TGTGCCAGCAGCCAACGTCTACAGGGTGTCGATGAGCAGTTCTTC
CASSQRLQGVDEQFF
>TRBJ2-2|.|TRBV2|.
TGTGCCACACGCTTATCGGGGGCTAACACCGGGGAGCTGTTTTTT
CATRLSGANTGELFF
>TRBJ1-5|.|TRBV27|.
TGTGCCAGCAGTCCCCGGAGGCTAAGCAATCAGCCCCAGCATTTT
CASSPRRLSNQPQHF
>TRBJ1-5|.|TRBV13|.
TGTGCCAGCAGCTCCCGAGGTGAGGAGGAGGATCAGCCCCAGCATTTT
CASSSRGEEEDQPQHF
>TRBJ1-1|.|TRBV2|.
TGTGCCAGCATGGACGTTCTGGAGAAGAACACTGAAGCTTTCTTT
CASMDVLEKNTEAFF
>TRBJ2-7|.|TRBV7-6|TRBD1
TGTGCCAGCAGTCAGGGGGCGGTTTACGAGCAGTACTTC
CASSQGAVYEQYF
>TRBJ2-7|.|TRBV9|.
TGTGCCAGCAGCGTAGTCCCAGGTACCTACGAGCAGTACTTC
CASSVVPGTYEQYF
>TRBJ2-7|.|TRBV28|.
TGTGCCAGCAGTTCCGACAGCTATGTCTCTGAGGAGCAGTACTTC
CASSSDSYVSEEQYF
>TRBJ2-7|.|TRBV13|TRBD1
TGTGCCAGCAGCTTGGGGACAGGGGGCGAGCAGTACTTC
CASSLGTGGEQYF
>TRBJ2-7|.|TRBV9|.
TGTGCCAGCAGCGTGGGGCAGGGACCCTACGAGCAGTACTTC
CASSVGQGPYEQYF
>TRBJ2-1|.|TRBV5-1|.
TGCGCCAGCAGCTTGGCCCCTGGGGGCTACAATGAGCAGTTCTTC
CASSLAPGGYNEQFF
>TRBJ2-1|.|TRBV19|TRBD2
TGTGCCAGTAGCCGAGCGGGAGCGGGATACAATGAGCAGTTCTTC
CASSRAGAGYNEQFF
>TRBJ1-5|.|TRBV5-8|TRBD1
TGTGCCAGCAGCTTGGACAGGGGGCCCGGAAGCAATCAGCCCCAGCATTTT
CASSLDRGPGSNQPQHF
>TRBJ1-1|.|TRBV27|.
TGTGCCAGCAGTTTGGGGGGAATTACGACTGAAGCTTTCTTT
CASSLGGITTEAFF
>TRBJ2-3|.|TRBV10-3|TRBD2
TGTGCCATCTCAAAACCTTTAGCGGGAGGTTTATATACGCAGTATTTT
CAISKPLAGGLYTQYF
>TRBJ1-5|.|TRBV6-1|.
TGTGCCAGCAGTGACGGACTTTTTGGCGGGGTTAGTCAGCCCCAGCATTTT
CASSDGLFGGVSQPQHF
>TRBJ2-1|.|TRBV29-1|TRBD2
TGCAGCGGTATCCTAGCGGGAGGAAATTCGGAGCAGTTCTTC
CSGILAGGNSEQFF